Below are 14 T cell receptor beta chains sequenced from a single sample in a study of CD8+CD57+ T cells in acquired aplastic anemia. TCR beta VDJ and CDR3 were profiled, and genomic DNA was the template. Each CDR3 protein is one row after TCRdb ran MiXCR on the reads. The sample has about 160,000 distinct CDR3 sequences; 45% to 50% are singletons. Flow cytometry had shown expanded CD8+CD57+ cells in the patients chosen for sequencing. Sequenced material: sorted CD4+, CD8+, or CD8+CD57+ T cells (not recorded which) from PBMCs. The receptors come from a human donor with aplastic anemia.

The chain joins TRBV7-3 to TRBJ2-7, with 9 nucleotides matching TRBD1. Germline lookup yields CDR1 SGHTA and CDR2 FQGTGA. With 5 bases clipped from V and 6 bases from J, the junction kept 8 bases outside the gene matches. This CDR3 comprises 14 residues. The CDR3 loop is CASSIPGQGREQYF. In DNA form, the CDR3 reads TGTGCCAGCAGCATTCCGGGACAGGGACGCGAGCAGTACTTC.

This clonotype was found many times. A much larger clonotype is one base distant, so this may be a read error. The chain employs TRBV24-1 and TRBJ2-1, with 8 bases matching TRBD2. V shed 10 bases and J 8 bases; nucleotides not matched to a gene: 3. The CDR3 has 11 amino acids. Germline loops: CDR1 KGHDR, CDR2 SFDVKD. CDR3 loop: CATREGDEQFF. In DNA, the CDR3 is TGTGCCACTCGGGAGGGAGATGAGCAGTTCTTC.

This clonotype was recorded at least ten times. The chain employs TRBV24-1 and TRBJ2-7; D is tentatively TRBD1 or TRBD2 (5 bases each). V lost 9 bases and J lost 6, with 35 bases in between. The CDR3 consists of 19 residues. The germline gives CDR1 KGHDR, CDR2 SFDVKD. Here the CDR3 DNA reads TGTGCCACCCAAGCCGACCCGCATCCGGGACGGCTATGGGTCACCGAGCAGTACTTC. Protein sequence: CATQADPHPGRLWVTEQYF.

The V gene is TRBV25-1, the J gene TRBJ1-2, with 8 nucleotides matching TRBD1. This CDR3 has 16 residues. Per the germline V gene, CDR1 is MGHDK and CDR2 is SYGVNS. The V segment lost 4 bases and the J segment 4 bases; nucleotides outside the gene matches: 11. In DNA form, the CDR3 reads TGTGCCAGCAGTGGCTGGGGACAGGACGAATTCTATGGCTACACCTTC. Translation: CASSGWGQDEFYGYTF.

This chain uses TRBV20-1 with TRBJ2-7, with a tentative D call TRBD1 (6 bases). The germline V gene encodes CDR1 DFQATT and CDR2 SNEGSKA (reference sequence). Trimming removed 0 bases at V and 3 bases at J, with 12 bases between. The CDR3 length is 14 residues. The CDR3 nucleotides read TGCAGTGCTAGAGATTATACAGGGTGCTACGAGCAGTACTTC. Encoded protein: CSARDYTGCYEQYF.

Note on this clonotype: This may come from a read error, since a much larger clone is one base off. The V gene is TRBV12-3 or TRBV12-4, the J gene TRBJ2-7; tentatively, D is TRBD2 (6 bases). The CDR3 has 16 residues. Trimming cost V 5 bases and J 5 bases, with 22 bases left between them. CDR3 sequence: CASSRRLVGEENEQYF. CDR3 nucleotides: TGTGCCAGCAGTCGACGACTAGTGGGAGAGGAAAACGAGCAGTACTTC.

This clonotype was seen at least ten times. The gene calls are TRBV7-3 and TRBJ2-2; 7 nucleotides align to TRBD1. The CDR3 has 14 residues. Germline loops: CDR1 SGHTA, CDR2 FQGTGA. With V trimmed by 2 bases and J by 6 bases, 3 bases remained unmatched. The CDR3 is CASSLAQGPGELFF. The CDR3 nucleotides are TGTGCCAGCAGCTTAGCACAGGGGCCCGGGGAGCTGTTTTTT.

The sample holds many counts of this clonotype. The chain links TRBV20-1 to TRBJ2-6; D uncertain. This CDR3 spans 12 amino acids. Germline V lookup: CDR1 DFQATT, CDR2 SNEGSKA (reference sequence). The V gene lost 5 bases and the J gene lost 2 bases, with 4 bases spanning the gap. The CDR3 DNA follows: TGCAGTGCTCCCCCTGGGGCCAACGTCCTGACTTTC. Protein: CSAPPGANVLTF.

This clonotype came up once. This chain joins TRBV7-9 and TRBJ1-1; D is unclear. CDR1 and CDR2 (germline): SEHNR, FQNEAQ (reference sequence). Trimming took 1 base from V and 1 from J, leaving 10 bases between them. The CDR3 runs 15 residues. CDR3 DNA: TGTGCCAGCAGCTTAGTTAAACATCAGAACACTGAAGCTTTCTTT. Translated: CASSLVKHQNTEAFF.

This sequence joins TRBV19 and TRBJ1-1; maybe TRBD1 (6 bases). Germline V gives CDR1 LNHDA, CDR2 SQIVND (reference sequence). Trimming cost V 5 bases and J 10 bases, with 14 bases left between them. The CDR3 contains 12 residues. This CDR3 reads CASSPRTRGAFF. The CDR3 coding sequence is TGTGCCAGTAGTCCCCGGACCAGGGGAGCTTTCTTT.

This chain links TRBV5-5 with TRBJ2-1, with unresolved D. V was cut by 4 bases and J by 4 bases, with 9 bases left in between. The germline V gene encodes CDR1 SGHKS and CDR2 YYEKEE (reference sequence). The CDR3 length is 13 residues. The CDR3 DNA follows: TGTGCCAGCAGCCCAGAAATTTACAATGAGCAGTTCTTC. Its translation: CASSPEIYNEQFF.

This clonotype was seen ten or more times. The chain has TRBV12-3 or TRBV12-4 and TRBJ1-5; D gene uncertain. This CDR3 contains 13 residues. Trimming took off 5 bases at V and 7 bases at J, with 12 bases between the two ends. The CDR3 loop reads CASSMSGYQPQHF. The CDR3 bases are TGTGCCAGCAGTATGTCTGGGTACCAGCCCCAGCATTTT.

This clonotype occurred many times. V is TRBV9 and J is TRBJ1-4; D gene uncertain. This CDR3 is built from 14 residues. Germline CDR1 reads SGDLS; CDR2 reads YYNGEE. V dropped 0 bases and J dropped 5 bases, with 8 bases sitting between them. The CDR3 region is CASSVGGFNEKLFF. The CDR3 coding sequence is TGTGCCAGCAGCGTAGGTGGTTTCAATGAAAAACTGTTTTTT.

This clonotype showed up just a few times. Given a much more abundant clone one base away, this may be a read error. The chain uses TRBV5-6 and TRBJ2-3; unclear D gene. Germline lookup yields CDR1 SGHDT and CDR2 YYEEEE. The CDR3 runs to 14 residues. Deletions cut 0 bases from V and 1 base from J, with 6 bases between. The CDR3 sequence is CASSLDSGTDTQYF. CDR3 bases: TGTGCCAGCAGCTTGGACAGTGGCACAGATACGCAGTATTTT.